What follows are 28 T cell receptor beta chains derived from one specimen sequenced in a study of T cells in Graves' hyperthyroidism and ophthalmopathy. Amplified regions were TCR beta CDR3 sequences from RNA transcripts. Carried out on the TCR CDR3, a first-round RT-PCR used the HTBI primer set. TCRdb used MiXCR to reprocess the multiplex PCR reads, holding one entry per CDR3 protein. Of around 720,000 distinct CDR3 sequences in the sample, around 40% were seen once. The sequenced sample was blood. The source of these receptors is a middle-aged woman with Graves' hyperthyroidism.

This clonotype occurred many times. The chain carries TRBV29-1 and TRBJ2-7, with 10 bases matching TRBD2. V was clipped by 7 bases and J by 5 bases; unmatched bases: 5. Germline loops: CDR1 SQVTM, CDR2 ANQGSEA. The CDR3 covers 12 residues. CDR3 region: CSGYLAGDEQYF. The CDR3, as DNA: TGCAGCGGATATCTAGCGGGAGACGAGCAGTACTTC.

This clonotype has at least ten counts. The chain combines TRBV29-1 with TRBJ1-1, with D unresolved. The CDR3 length is 13 residues. Trimming shortened V by 7 bases and J by 4 bases, and 16 bases separated the two germline ends. The germline CDR1 and CDR2 sequences are SQVTM and ANQGSEA. CDR3 sequence (DNA): TGCAGCGCCGACAAGCCCGAGGGCACTGAAGCTTTCTTT. Protein product: CSADKPEGTEAFF.

At least ten counts were recorded for this clonotype. The rearrangement uses TRBV5-4 and TRBJ1-2, with D hard to call. The CDR3 is 13 amino acids. V was clipped by 2 bases and J by 5 bases, with 10 bases between them. CDR1 is SGHNT, CDR2 YYREEE, per germline (reference sequence). The CDR3 region is CASSFTPLYGYTF. CDR3 sequence (DNA): TGTGCCAGCAGCTTTACCCCACTGTATGGCTACACCTTC.

The genes are TRBV27 and TRBJ1-6, with D perhaps TRBD1 (5 bases). The V and J ends lost 3 bases and 9 bases respectively, with 12 bases between them. Germline V gene data show CDR1 as MNHEY and CDR2 as SMNVEV (reference sequence). The CDR3 extends over 14 amino acids. This CDR3 is CASSFSTGGSPLHF. The CDR3 region has the DNA TGTGCCAGCAGTTTTAGTACTGGGGGTTCACCCCTCCACTTT.

This clonotype appeared once. A read error may explain this, as a much larger clone is one base away. This rearrangement joins TRBV19 to TRBJ2-5; tentatively, D is TRBD1 (5 bases). Looked up from germline, CDR1 is LNHDA and CDR2 is SQIVND (reference sequence). This CDR3 region has 12 residues. The V and J ends lost 9 bases and 7 bases respectively, with 15 bases between them. CDR3 nucleotide sequence: TGTGCCAGCGGTTGGCCAAGGGGGACCCAGTACTTC. This codes for CASGWPRGTQYF.

With respect to this clonotype: A much larger clone lies one base from this, so it may be a read error. This chain uses TRBV29-1 with TRBJ1-1; D is ambiguous. V was clipped by 8 bases and J by 0 bases, with 13 bases between them. Germline lookup yields CDR1 SQVTM and CDR2 ANQGSEA. The CDR3 runs 13 residues. CDR3 sequence: CSTSGVMNTEAFF. CDR3 bases: TGCAGCACCTCAGGAGTGATGAACACTGAAGCTTTCTTT. The whole variable domain, filled in from reference TRBV29-1 and TRBJ1-1, reads SAVISQKPSRDICQRGTSLTIQCQVDSQVTMMFWYRQQPGQSLTLIATANQGSEATYESGFVIDKFPISRPNLTFSTLTVSNMSPEDSSIYLCSTSGVMNTEAFFGQGTRLTVV.

The CDR3 loop is CASSQVSGSSGTEAFF. DNA of the CDR3: TGTGCCAGCAGCCAAGTATCAGGGTCCTCGGGCACTGAAGCTTTCTTT. This chain uses TRBV14 with TRBJ1-1; TRBD1 might be the D (5 bases). The V and J ends lost 1 base and 4 bases respectively, with 16 bases between them. The CDR3 has 16 amino acids. Germline CDR1 is SGHDN and CDR2 is FVKESK.

This clonotype came up many times. This chain connects TRBV19 to TRBJ1-2, with a weak D call TRBD1 (6 bases). Germline V CDR1 and CDR2: LNHDA, SQIVND (reference sequence). The CDR3 contains 15 residues. V was shortened by 7 bases and J by 4 bases, with 19 bases between the two germline ends. The CDR3 here is CASTPPSDSRYGYTF. DNA of the CDR3: TGTGCCAGTACCCCACCCTCGGACAGCCGCTATGGCTACACCTTC.

The CDR3 spells CASSPYSGIAYEQYF. CDR3 coding DNA: TGTGCCAGCAGCCCCTATAGCGGGATTGCCTACGAGCAGTACTTC. V is TRBV7-2 and J is TRBJ2-7, with 8 bases aligning to TRBD2. Germline-derived CDR1 and CDR2 are SGHTA and FQGNSA. With V trimmed by 5 bases and J by 2 bases, 8 bases remained unmatched. The CDR3 has 15 amino acids.

V usage is TRBV24-1 and J usage is TRBJ2-7, with 8 bases identical to TRBD2. V shed 2 bases, J shed 1 base, and the junction held 3 bases outside the gene matches. The CDR3 contains 15 residues. Looked up from germline, CDR1 is KGHDR and CDR2 is SFDVKD. CDR3 in amino acids: CATSDSSGRSYEQYF. The CDR3 DNA sequence: TGTGCCACCAGTGATTCCAGCGGGAGATCCTACGAGCAGTACTTC.

A remark on this clonotype: A much larger clonotype is one base distant, so this may be a read error. V gene TRBV7-9 combines with J gene TRBJ1-2; D is ambiguous. With 2 bases removed from V and 6 bases from J, the gap between germline ends came to 16 bases. The CDR3 extends over 15 amino acids. The germline V gene encodes CDR1 SEHNR and CDR2 FQNEAQ (reference sequence). The CDR3: CASSLSFLRSHGYTF. DNA for the CDR3: TGTGCCAGCAGCTTATCTTTCCTTCGTTCCCATGGCTACACCTTC.

This clonotype was recorded a few times. The chain combines TRBV19 with TRBJ2-7, with D hard to call. The germline V gene has CDR1 LNHDA and CDR2 SQIVND (reference sequence). V lost 6 bases to trimming and J lost 5 bases, with 14 bases between them. This CDR3 is built from 13 residues. CDR3 region: CASRPLGADEQYF. The DNA for the CDR3 is TGTGCCAGTAGGCCTTTAGGCGCCGACGAGCAGTACTTC.

The chain is built from TRBV12-3 or TRBV12-4 and TRBJ1-1; 9 bases are a match to TRBD1. The V and J ends lost 7 bases and 1 base, in that order; junction bases with no gene match: 10. The CDR3 has 16 residues. This CDR3 reads CASTNIPGQGNTEAFF. The CDR3 nucleotides read TGTGCCAGCACTAACATACCGGGACAGGGGAACACTGAAGCTTTCTTT.

This clonotype occurred a few times. CDR3 loop: CASSSPRAGGYEQYF. In DNA form, the CDR3 reads TGTGCCAGCAGTTCACCTAGGGCGGGCGGATACGAGCAGTACTTC. The chain employs TRBV12-3 or TRBV12-4 and TRBJ2-7, with a weak D call TRBD2 (5 bases). The CDR3 runs 15 residues. V lost 4 bases and J lost 4, with 17 bases in between.

The chain links TRBV4-1 to TRBJ1-2; perhaps TRBD1 as D (5 bases). V lost 6 bases and J lost 4, with 15 bases in between. The CDR3 consists of 14 residues. From germline, CDR1 is MGHRA and CDR2 YSYEKL. CDR3 region: CASSQNDSPYGYTF. Written as DNA, the CDR3 is TGCGCCAGCAGTCAGAATGACAGCCCCTATGGCTACACCTTC.

V and J are TRBV5-1 and TRBJ2-7, with 10 bases that match TRBD1. Germline CDR1 reads SGHRS; CDR2 reads YFSETQ. The CDR3 has 15 residues. Trimming removed 3 bases from V and 1 base from J; junction bases left unmatched: 4. The CDR3 coding sequence is TGCGCCAGCAGCTCCCCGGACAGGGGGTCCTACGAGCAGTACTTC. This translates into CASSSPDRGSYEQYF.

V is TRBV11-2 and J is TRBJ2-5; tentatively, D is TRBD1 or TRBD2 (5 bases each). V lost 6 bases and J lost 5, with 10 bases in between. This CDR3 has 12 residues. Germline V gene data show CDR1 as SGHAT and CDR2 as FQNNGV. The CDR3 DNA is TGTGCCAGCAGGATGGGGGAGGAGACCCAGTACTTC. Translating gives CASRMGEETQYF.

This clonotype was detected only a few times. The chain uses TRBV19 and TRBJ1-5, with D maybe TRBD1 (6 bases). The CDR3 spans 15 residues. Deletions cut 0 bases from V and 6 bases from J, with 12 bases between. Germline loops: CDR1 LNHDA, CDR2 SQIVND (reference sequence). The DNA for the CDR3 is TGTGCCAGTAGTATAGATAGCGGGGGCGGTCAGCCCCAGCATTTT. Translation gives CASSIDSGGGQPQHF.

The sample holds a few counts of this clonotype. A read error may account for a junction end that differs from germline. The V gene is TRBV6-5, the J gene TRBJ2-7; D is unresolved. Per the germline V gene, CDR1 is MNHEY and CDR2 is SVGAGI. The CDR3 is 13 amino acids. The CDR3 nucleotides read TGTGCCAGCAGCTCCCCGAAATTTCACGAGCGGTACTTC. It is translated as CASSSPKFHERYF.

This clonotype was counted many times. The gene calls are TRBV20-1 and TRBJ2-5, with 9 positions matching TRBD1. V shed 7 bases, J shed 5 bases, and the junction held 5 bases outside the gene matches. CDR3 length: 12 amino acids. Germline CDR1 DFQATT, CDR2 SNEGSKA (reference sequence). The CDR3 bases are TGCAGTGTAGGACAGGGGTTCGAGACCCAGTACTTC. Amino acid sequence: CSVGQGFETQYF.

This clonotype occurred many times. V is TRBV29-1 and J is TRBJ1-1; tentatively, D is TRBD1 (6 bases). Trimming took 3 bases from V and 4 from J, leaving 12 bases between them. The CDR3 is 13 amino acids. The germline V gene has CDR1 SQVTM and CDR2 ANQGSEA. DNA for the CDR3: TGCAGCGTTGATTGGGGGGCGCGCACTGAAGCTTTCTTT. It translates to CSVDWGARTEAFF.

The table lists this clonotype with many counts. The chain joins TRBV7-8 to TRBJ1-2; 7 nucleotides align to TRBD1. V shed 3 bases, J shed 7 bases, and the junction held 8 bases outside the gene matches. The germline V gene encodes CDR1 SGHVS and CDR2 FQNEAQ. The CDR3 is 14 amino acids. The CDR3 bases are TGTGCCAGCAGCTTGTTACAGGGGCAGGCTGGCTACACCTTC. Amino acid sequence: CASSLLQGQAGYTF.

J is TRBJ1-2 and V is TRBV29-1; D gene ambiguous. Germline-derived CDR1 and CDR2 are SQVTM and ANQGSEA. This CDR3 region has 9 residues. CDR3 DNA sequence: TGCAGTTTTGGGGATGGCTACACCTTC. This translates into CSFGDGYTF.

Remarks on this clonotype: A much larger clone sits a single nucleotide away, making a read error possible. The chain employs TRBV7-2 and TRBJ1-1; no definite D call. The CDR3 is 13 residues long. Germline lookup yields CDR1 SGHTA and CDR2 FQGNSA. The CDR3 reads CAGSTHRAAEAFF. The CDR3 bases are TGTGCCGGCAGCACCCATAGAGCAGCTGAAGCTTTCTTT.

This clonotype was seen at least ten times. This chain links TRBV19 with TRBJ2-7; TRBD1 matches 11 bases. V was clipped by 9 bases and J by 3 bases; unmatched bases: 7. Germline CDR1 is LNHDA and CDR2 is SQIVND (reference sequence). This CDR3 is built from 14 residues. CDR3 in DNA: TGTGCCAGCAGCACCGGGACAGGGGGCTACGAGCAGTACTTC. Encoded protein: CASSTGTGGYEQYF.

There are a few counts of this clonotype. The chain joins TRBV7-2 to TRBJ2-3; D is ambiguous. CDR1 and CDR2 (germline): SGHTA, FQGNSA. The length of the CDR3 is 14 residues. The ends were cut back, 7 bases at V and 2 bases at J, with 13 bases in the middle. This chain's CDR3 is CASTRSTNTDTQYF. In DNA form, the CDR3 reads TGTGCCAGCACTCGCTCTACAAACACAGATACGCAGTATTTT.

J is TRBJ2-7 and V is TRBV10-3, with TRBD2 matching over 8 bases. CDR1 ENHRY and CDR2 SYGVKD come from the germline V gene. This CDR3 contains 15 residues. Trimming at V came to 6 bases and at J to 3 bases, leaving 10 bases not matched to a gene. The CDR3, as DNA: TGTGCCATCAGGGAACAGACTAGCGAGATCTACGAGCAGTACTTC. This codes for CAIREQTSEIYEQYF.

The chain is built from TRBV11-2 and TRBJ2-7; D unclear. The tail of the sequence fits TRBJ2-1 better, so the J call may be wrong. CDR3 length: 15 amino acids. Germline values: CDR1 SGHAT, CDR2 FQNNGV. CDR3 DNA sequence: TGTGCCAGCAGCCAAGAGGAGCGATATCCAAATGAGCAGTTCTTC. This translates into CASSQEERYPNEQFF.